The 16 T cell receptor beta chains below all came from one sample that was sequenced in a study of CXCR3-negative and CXCR3-positive naive CD8 T cells. Libraries of TRB cDNA were made by 5' RACE and carried UMIs. Following a re-call of the 5' RACE reads, TCRdb has one entry per CDR3 protein and lacks DNA. The sample spans about 120,000 distinct CDR3 sequences; the ten largest clones claim roughly 0.59%. The antigens for these receptors are not known. Study results and caveats: Naive cells with CXCR3 showed TRB CDR3s that were more hydrophobic than those in CXCR3-negative naive cells.

Input material: naive CXCR3+ CD8+ T cells from blood. Noted subset: CD45RO-CCR7+CD27+CD95- naive CD8+ T cells expressing CXCR3 (TNR3+). Source of these receptors: a human donor in good health. Some clones in this sample may be carry-over from other donors' samples.

This chain uses TRBV29-1 with TRBJ2-3; TCRdb gives TRBD1 as the D gene, but with no DNA this cannot be confirmed. CDR1 and CDR2 (germline): SQVTM, ANQGSEA. This CDR3 is 17 amino acids long. The CDR3 loop reads CSVEEVMGQGAADTQYF.

J is TRBJ2-5 and V is TRBV6-2 or TRBV6-3; there is no DNA to check the TCRdb D call of TRBD2. The CDR3 length is 14 residues. Germline loops: CDR1 MNHEY, CDR2 SVGEGT. The CDR3 sequence: CASSLVTSIETQYF.

This chain links TRBV6-5 with TRBJ2-7; no DNA is available, so the TRBD1 call from TCRdb remains unchecked. CDR3 length: 15 residues. Germline V lookup: CDR1 MNHEY, CDR2 SVGAGI. CDR3 region: CASSEPGQGDYEQYF.

The chain combines TRBV30 with TRBJ2-7. Germline CDR1 reads GTSNPN; CDR2 reads SVGIG (reference sequence). The CDR3 length is 11 residues. The CDR3 is CAARFSYEQYF.

This chain joins TRBV4-1 and TRBJ2-3; the TCRdb D gene call, TRBD1, has no DNA to confirm it. CDR3 size: 18 residues. Germline CDR1 and CDR2: MGHRA and YSYEKL. The CDR3 is CASSQDGVPGQGTDTQYF.

The chain recombines TRBV25-1 with TRBJ2-6. Germline V gene lookup returns CDR1 MGHDK and CDR2 SYGVNS. This CDR3 has 14 residues. The CDR3 protein is CASSELAGANVLTF.

The J gene is TRBJ2-1, the V gene TRBV6-2 or TRBV6-3; there is no DNA to check the TCRdb D call of TRBD2. Germline V CDR1 and CDR2: MNHEY, SVGEGT. CDR3 length: 15 residues. CDR3 region: CASRLLAGGPFEQFF.

This chain connects TRBV4-2 to TRBJ2-1. The V gene's germline CDR1 is LGHNA and CDR2 YNFKEQ. The CDR3 is 13 residues long. The chain's CDR3 is CASSQGPGHEQFF.

V and J are TRBV20-1 and TRBJ1-2; TCRdb selects TRBD1, and the lack of DNA leaves this call unchecked. CDR3 length equals 12 residues. Germline V gene sequence: CDR1 DFQATT, CDR2 SNEGSKA (reference sequence). CDR3 in amino acids: CSAGQGYYGYTF.

V gene TRBV29-1 combines with J gene TRBJ2-1. The CDR3 spans 12 residues. Germline CDR1 SQVTM, CDR2 ANQGSEA. The CDR3 sequence is CSVVTRYNEQFF.

The rearrangement joins TRBV25-1 to TRBJ2-7; lacking DNA, the TRBD2 call made by TCRdb goes unchecked. Germline CDR1 reads MGHDK; CDR2 reads SYGVNS. There are 13 residues in the CDR3. CDR3: CASSPRGSYEQYF.

CDR3: CASSLEVDRSYEQYF. The chain is built from TRBV7-6 and TRBJ2-7. This CDR3 is 15 amino acids long. Germline CDR1 SGHVS, CDR2 FNYEAQ.

The chain links TRBV12-3 or TRBV12-4 to TRBJ2-1; TCRdb's D gene call, TRBD2, goes unchecked for lack of DNA. This CDR3 is built from 15 residues. The CDR3 sequence is CASSPTSGIYNEQFF.

The chain couples TRBV28 to TRBJ2-7; absent DNA, TCRdb's TRBD1 call cannot be checked. The germline V gene encodes CDR1 MDHEN and CDR2 SYDVKM. The CDR3 is made up of 13 amino acids. This CDR3 is CASEDRGAYEQYF.

The CDR3: CASPPGGSAKNIQYF. The chain has TRBV28 and TRBJ2-4; TCRdb calls TRBD1, which cannot be checked without DNA. Looked up from germline, CDR1 is MDHEN and CDR2 is SYDVKM. The CDR3 contains 15 residues. The full variable domain, in which reference TRBV28 and TRBJ2-4 provide the parts outside the CDR3, is DVKVTQSSRYLVKRTGEKVFLECVQDMDHENMFWYRQDPGLGLRLIYFSYDVKMKEKGDIPEGYSVSREKKERFSLILESASTNQTSMYLCASPPGGSAKNIQYFGAGTRLSVL.

J is TRBJ2-1 and V is TRBV29-1; TCRdb names TRBD2, which stays unverified in the absence of DNA. Germline V lookup: CDR1 SQVTM, CDR2 ANQGSEA. There are 12 residues in the CDR3. The CDR3 is CSVVRGGGEQFF.